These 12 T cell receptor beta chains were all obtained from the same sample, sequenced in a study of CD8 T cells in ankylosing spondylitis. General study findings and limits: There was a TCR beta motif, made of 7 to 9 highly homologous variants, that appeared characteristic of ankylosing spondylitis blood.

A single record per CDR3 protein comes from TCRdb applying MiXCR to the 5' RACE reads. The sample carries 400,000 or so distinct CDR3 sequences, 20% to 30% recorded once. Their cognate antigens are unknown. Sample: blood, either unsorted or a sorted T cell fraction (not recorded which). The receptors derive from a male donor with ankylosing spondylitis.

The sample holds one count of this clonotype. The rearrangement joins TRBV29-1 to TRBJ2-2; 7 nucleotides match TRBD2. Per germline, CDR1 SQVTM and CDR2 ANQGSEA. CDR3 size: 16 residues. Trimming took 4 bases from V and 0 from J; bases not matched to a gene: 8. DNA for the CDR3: TGCAGCGTTGGTGGCGGGAGTACCGCGAACACCGGGGAGCTGTTTTTT. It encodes CSVGGGSTANTGELFF.

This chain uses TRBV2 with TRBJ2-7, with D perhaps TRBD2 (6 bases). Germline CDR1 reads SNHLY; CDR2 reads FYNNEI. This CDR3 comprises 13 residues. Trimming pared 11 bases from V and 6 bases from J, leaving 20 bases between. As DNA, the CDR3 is TGTGCCTCGGGGGTAGCGGCACCTTCCGAGCAGTACTTC. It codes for CASGVAAPSEQYF.

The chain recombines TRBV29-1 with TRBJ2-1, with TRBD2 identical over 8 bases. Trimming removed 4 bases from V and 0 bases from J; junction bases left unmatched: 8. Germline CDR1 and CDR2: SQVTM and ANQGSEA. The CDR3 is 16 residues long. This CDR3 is CSVAGGGPSSYNEQFF. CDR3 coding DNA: TGCAGCGTTGCGGGAGGGGGGCCCTCCTCCTACAATGAGCAGTTCTTC.

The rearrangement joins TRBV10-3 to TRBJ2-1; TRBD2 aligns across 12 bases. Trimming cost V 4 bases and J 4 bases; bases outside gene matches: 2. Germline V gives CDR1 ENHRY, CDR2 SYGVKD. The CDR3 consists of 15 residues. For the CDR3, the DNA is TGTGCCATCAGTGGACTAGCGGGAGATTACAATGAGCAGTTCTTC. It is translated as CAISGLAGDYNEQFF.

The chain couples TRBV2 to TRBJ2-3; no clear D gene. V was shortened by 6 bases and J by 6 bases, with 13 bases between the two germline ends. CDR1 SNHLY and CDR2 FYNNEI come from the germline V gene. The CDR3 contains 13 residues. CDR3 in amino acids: CASSVLYSDTQYF. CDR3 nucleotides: TGTGCCAGCAGCGTCCTATATAGTGATACGCAGTATTTT. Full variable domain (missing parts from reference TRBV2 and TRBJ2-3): EPEVTQTPSHQVTQMGQEVILRCVPISNHLYFYWYRQILGQKVEFLVSFYNNEISEKSEIFDDQFSVERPDGSNFTLKIRSTKLEDSAMYFCASSVLYSDTQYFGPGTRLTVL.

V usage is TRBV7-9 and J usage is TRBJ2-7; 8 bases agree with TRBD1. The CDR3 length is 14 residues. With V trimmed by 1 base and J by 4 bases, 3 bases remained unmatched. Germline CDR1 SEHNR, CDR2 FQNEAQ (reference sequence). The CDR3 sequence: CASSLGGQVYEQYV. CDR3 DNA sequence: TGTGCCAGCAGCTTAGGGGGACAGGTGTACGAGCAGTACGTC.

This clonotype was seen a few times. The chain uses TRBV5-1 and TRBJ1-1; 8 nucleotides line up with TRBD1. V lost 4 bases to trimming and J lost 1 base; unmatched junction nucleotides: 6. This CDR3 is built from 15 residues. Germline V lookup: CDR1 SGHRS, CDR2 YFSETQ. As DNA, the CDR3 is TGCGCCAGCAGCAGCACGGGACAGGAGAACACTGAAGCTTTCTTT. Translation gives CASSSTGQENTEAFF. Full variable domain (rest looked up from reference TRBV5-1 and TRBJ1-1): KAGVTQTPRYLIKTRGQQVTLSCSPISGHRSVSWYQQTPGQGLQFLFEYFSETQRNKGNFPGRFSGRQFSNSRSEMNVSTLELGDSALYLCASSSTGQENTEAFFGQGTRLTVV.

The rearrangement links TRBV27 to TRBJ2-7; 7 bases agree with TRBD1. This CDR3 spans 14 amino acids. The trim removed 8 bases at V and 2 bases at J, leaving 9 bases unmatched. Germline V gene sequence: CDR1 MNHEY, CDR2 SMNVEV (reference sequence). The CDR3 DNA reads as TGTGCCAGCCGCATTAGGGACAGAGCCTACGAGCAGTACGTC. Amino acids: CASRIRDRAYEQYV.

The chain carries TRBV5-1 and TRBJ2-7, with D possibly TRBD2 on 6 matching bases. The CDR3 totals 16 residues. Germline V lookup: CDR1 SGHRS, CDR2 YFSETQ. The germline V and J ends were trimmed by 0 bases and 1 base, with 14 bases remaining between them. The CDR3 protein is CASSLGFSSESYEQYF. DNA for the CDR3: TGCGCCAGCAGCTTGGGGTTCTCTAGCGAATCCTACGAGCAGTACTTC.

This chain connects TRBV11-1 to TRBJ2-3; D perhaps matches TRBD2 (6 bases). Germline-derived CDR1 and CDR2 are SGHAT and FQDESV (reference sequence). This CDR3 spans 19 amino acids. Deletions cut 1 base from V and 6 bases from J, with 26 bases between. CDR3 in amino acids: CASSLGRAPSEAAADTQYF. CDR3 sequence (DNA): TGTGCCAGCAGCTTAGGGAGGGCACCGAGTGAGGCGGCCGCTGATACGCAGTATTTT.

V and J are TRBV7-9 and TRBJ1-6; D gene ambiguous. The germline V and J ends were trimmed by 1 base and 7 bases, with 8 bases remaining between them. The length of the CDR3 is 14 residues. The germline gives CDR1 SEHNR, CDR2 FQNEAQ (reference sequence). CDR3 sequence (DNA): TGTGCCAGCAGCTTAGGTACAGAAAATTCACCCCTCCACTTT. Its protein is CASSLGTENSPLHF.

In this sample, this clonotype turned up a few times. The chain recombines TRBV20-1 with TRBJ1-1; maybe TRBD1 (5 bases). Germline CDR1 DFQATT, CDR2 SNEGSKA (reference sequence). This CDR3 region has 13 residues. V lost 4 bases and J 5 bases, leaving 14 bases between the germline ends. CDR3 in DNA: TGCAGTGCTACCACCCTTCGGGGGACTGAAGCTTTCTTT. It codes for CSATTLRGTEAFF.